These T cell receptor beta chains were read from a single sample in a study of T cell responses to AZD1222 COVID-19 vaccine. Sequencing used immunoSEQ multiplex PCR; TCRdb keeps in-frame clones, though not all of them. The sample has about 55,000 clones; 80% to 90% are singletons. The sequences come from peripheral blood, collected on day 0 of AZD1222 vaccination. The source of these receptors is an adult in good health. CDR3s include the opening cysteine and the closing phenylalanine or tryptophan. The D gene is left open where the match is weak. A row's size may be missing; if present it is once, few, many or a size class.

clone size: .
V gene: TRBV7-2
D gene: .
J gene: TRBJ1-2
CDR3 protein: CASSPQASNYGYTF
CDR3 DNA: TGTGCCAGCAGCCCCCAGGCCTCTAACTATGGCTACACCTTC

clone size: .
V gene: TRBV25-1
D gene: TRBD2
J gene: TRBJ2-7
CDR3 protein: CASSGAGTSGSYEQYF
CDR3 DNA: TGTGCCAGCAGTGGAGCCGGGACTAGCGGGAGCTACGAGCAGTACTTC

clone size: .
V gene: TRBV6-6
D gene: .
J gene: TRBJ1-6
CDR3 protein: CASSTRETGTGSPLHF
CDR3 DNA: TGTGCCAGCAGTACCCGGGAGACAGGCACGGGATCACCCCTCCACTTT

clone size: .
V gene: TRBV7-9
D gene: .
J gene: TRBJ1-3
CDR3 protein: CASREGRSSGNTIYF
CDR3 DNA: TGTGCCTCTCGAGAAGGCCGTAGCTCTGGAAACACCATATATTTT

clone size: .
V gene: TRBV27
D gene: .
J gene: TRBJ1-6
CDR3 protein: CASSLGPDSPLHF
CDR3 DNA: TGTGCCAGCAGTTTAGGTCCGGATTCACCCCTCCACTTT

clone size: once
V gene: TRBV18
D gene: TRBD2
J gene: TRBJ2-2
CDR3 protein: CASSSRLAGGPAGRTGELFF
CDR3 DNA: TGTGCCAGCTCATCGCGACTAGCGGGAGGCCCCGCCGGGAGAACCGGGGAGCTGTTTTTT

clone size: .
V gene: TRBV5-1
D gene: TRBD2
J gene: TRBJ2-5
CDR3 protein: CASSLPTSSSSQETQYF
CDR3 DNA: TGCGCCAGCAGCCTTCCGACTAGCTCAAGCTCACAAGAGACCCAGTACTTC

clone size: .
V gene: TRBV9
D gene: TRBD1
J gene: TRBJ1-2
CDR3 protein: CASSSRTGPYGYTF
CDR3 DNA: TGTGCCAGCAGCTCCAGGACAGGGCCTTATGGCTACACCTTC

clone size: .
V gene: TRBV30
D gene: TRBD1
J gene: TRBJ2-2
CDR3 protein: CAWGDSNTGELFF
CDR3 DNA: TGTGCCTGGGGGGACAGTAACACCGGGGAGCTGTTTTTT

clone size: .
V gene: TRBV6-5
D gene: TRBD2
J gene: TRBJ2-1
CDR3 protein: CASSYSKASGREQFF
CDR3 DNA: TGTGCCAGCAGTTACTCTAAGGCTAGCGGGAGGGAGCAGTTCTTC

clone size: .
V gene: TRBV29-1
D gene: .
J gene: TRBJ2-1
CDR3 protein: CSVGPLGVGSVDEQFF
CDR3 DNA: TGCAGCGTTGGACCCTTGGGGGTCGGTTCAGTCGATGAGCAGTTCTTC

clone size: .
V gene: TRBV10-3
D gene: .
J gene: TRBJ1-1
CDR3 protein: CAISESPGANTEAFF
CDR3 DNA: TGTGCCATCAGTGAGTCCCCCGGAGCGAACACTGAAGCTTTCTTT

clone size: .
V gene: TRBV18
D gene: .
J gene: TRBJ2-1
CDR3 protein: CASSRRAYNEQFF
CDR3 DNA: TGTGCCAGCTCGCGCCGGGCCTACAATGAGCAGTTCTTC

clone size: .
V gene: TRBV19
D gene: TRBD1
J gene: TRBJ1-1
CDR3 protein: CASRLGTGNTEAFF
CDR3 DNA: TGTGCCAGTAGACTCGGGACAGGGAACACTGAAGCTTTCTTT

clone size: .
V gene: TRBV24-1
D gene: TRBD2
J gene: TRBJ2-3
CDR3 protein: CATSDPTSGSTATDTQYF
CDR3 DNA: TGTGCCACCAGTGACCCAACTAGCGGGAGTACCGCAACAGATACGCAGTATTTT

clone size: once
V gene: TRBV3-1/TRBV3-2
D gene: TRBD1
J gene: TRBJ1-2
CDR3 protein: CASSQLTGGMEGYTF
CDR3 DNA: TGTGCCAGCAGCCAACTGACAGGGGGCATGGAGGGCTACACCTTC

clone size: .
V gene: TRBV28
D gene: TRBD2
J gene: TRBJ2-7
CDR3 protein: CASSSPPAGSYEQYF
CDR3 DNA: TGTGCCAGCAGTTCCCCTCCAGCGGGATCCTACGAGCAGTACTTC

clone size: .
V gene: TRBV28
D gene: .
J gene: TRBJ2-5
CDR3 protein: CASSAPGTNPGTQYF
CDR3 DNA: TGTGCCAGCAGCGCCCCCGGAACGAACCCAGGGACCCAGTACTTC

clone size: .
V gene: TRBV5-1
D gene: TRBD1
J gene: TRBJ1-4
CDR3 protein: CASSVGTVNEKLFF
CDR3 DNA: TGCGCCAGCAGCGTCGGGACAGTAAATGAAAAACTGTTTTTT

clone size: .
V gene: TRBV27
D gene: .
J gene: TRBJ2-1
CDR3 protein: CASSSQVGVGYNEQFF
CDR3 DNA: TGTGCCAGCAGTTCCCAGGTCGGAGTCGGCTACAATGAGCAGTTCTTC

clone size: once
V gene: TRBV5-1
D gene: TRBD1
J gene: TRBJ1-2
CDR3 protein: CASSLGGQGNLNYGYTF
CDR3 DNA: TGCGCCAGCAGCTTGGGAGGACAGGGCAACCTTAACTATGGCTACACCTTC

clone size: .
V gene: TRBV28
D gene: .
J gene: TRBJ1-3
CDR3 protein: CASSSGAGNTIYF
CDR3 DNA: TGTGCCAGCAGTAGTGGGGCTGGAAACACCATATATTTT

clone size: .
V gene: TRBV29-1
D gene: .
J gene: TRBJ2-5
CDR3 protein: CSVEAPQGVGETQYF
CDR3 DNA: TGCAGCGTTGAAGCCCCACAGGGTGTTGGCGAGACCCAGTACTTC

clone size: .
V gene: TRBV7-2
D gene: TRBD2
J gene: TRBJ2-1
CDR3 protein: CASSADSGRADNEQFF
CDR3 DNA: TGTGCCAGCAGCGCCGATAGCGGGAGGGCAGACAATGAGCAGTTCTTC

clone size: .
V gene: TRBV30
D gene: TRBD2
J gene: TRBJ2-1
CDR3 protein: CAWRTSGTNEQFF
CDR3 DNA: TGTGCCTGGCGGACTAGCGGAACGAATGAGCAGTTCTTC

clone size: once
V gene: TRBV28
D gene: TRBD1
J gene: TRBJ1-4
CDR3 protein: CASSSLQGANEKLFF
CDR3 DNA: TGTGCCAGCAGTTCCTTACAGGGGGCTAATGAAAAACTGTTTTTT

clone size: .
V gene: TRBV5-1
D gene: TRBD2
J gene: TRBJ2-2
CDR3 protein: CASSSGAGGNTGELFF
CDR3 DNA: TGCGCCAGCAGCTCGGGAGCGGGAGGGAACACCGGGGAGCTGTTTTTT

clone size: .
V gene: TRBV29-1
D gene: TRBD2
J gene: TRBJ2-1
CDR3 protein: CSSREPGEQFF
CDR3 DNA: TGCAGCTCGCGGGAGCCGGGGGAGCAGTTCTTC

clone size: .
V gene: TRBV7-2
D gene: TRBD1
J gene: TRBJ2-5
CDR3 protein: CARDRGPGQETQYF
CDR3 DNA: TGTGCCAGAGACAGGGGGCCGGGGCAAGAGACCCAGTACTTC

clone size: .
V gene: TRBV27
D gene: TRBD1
J gene: TRBJ1-2
CDR3 protein: CASSPWTGRGYTF
CDR3 DNA: TGTGCCAGCAGCCCCTGGACAGGGCGAGGCTACACCTTC

clone size: .
V gene: TRBV18
D gene: .
J gene: TRBJ2-2
CDR3 protein: CASSPGAGELFF
CDR3 DNA: TGTGCCAGCTCGCCTGGGGCCGGGGAGCTGTTTTTT

clone size: .
V gene: TRBV28
D gene: .
J gene: TRBJ2-4
CDR3 protein: CASRSPGEGTDIQYF
CDR3 DNA: TGTGCCAGCAGATCACCGGGTGAGGGGACGGACATTCAGTACTTC

clone size: .
V gene: TRBV6-5
D gene: .
J gene: TRBJ1-1
CDR3 protein: CASSTPSRTEAFF
CDR3 DNA: TGTGCCAGCAGTACTCCGTCCAGGACTGAAGCTTTCTTT

clone size: once
V gene: TRBV9
D gene: .
J gene: TRBJ1-4
CDR3 protein: CASSVGDGPNEKLFF
CDR3 DNA: TGTGCCAGCAGCGTAGGCGACGGGCCTAATGAAAAACTGTTTTTT

clone size: few
V gene: TRBV4-2
D gene: .
J gene: TRBJ1-2
CDR3 protein: CASSQARYGYTF
CDR3 DNA: TGTGCCAGCAGCCAAGCGCGCTATGGCTACACCTTC

clone size: .
V gene: TRBV3-1/TRBV3-2
D gene: .
J gene: TRBJ2-1
CDR3 protein: CASSPRTQYNEQFF
CDR3 DNA: TGTGCCAGCAGCCCACGGACCCAGTACAATGAGCAGTTCTTC

clone size: .
V gene: TRBV24-1
D gene: TRBD2
J gene: TRBJ2-1
CDR3 protein: CATSEPSSGRAQGEQFF
CDR3 DNA: TGTGCCACCAGTGAACCGTCTAGCGGGAGGGCCCAGGGCGAGCAGTTCTTC

clone size: .
V gene: TRBV15
D gene: .
J gene: TRBJ1-1
CDR3 protein: CATSRDLLQNTEAFF
CDR3 DNA: TGTGCCACCAGCCGAGACCTCTTACAGAACACTGAAGCTTTCTTT

clone size: .
V gene: TRBV14
D gene: .
J gene: TRBJ1-6
CDR3 protein: CASSQGQADLGSPLHF
CDR3 DNA: TGTGCCAGCAGCCAAGGACAAGCGGATTTGGGTTCACCCCTCCACTTT

clone size: .
V gene: TRBV19
D gene: .
J gene: TRBJ2-7
CDR3 protein: CASSSGEGGTYEQYF
CDR3 DNA: TGTGCCAGCTCGTCAGGGGAAGGCGGGACCTACGAGCAGTACTTC

clone size: .
V gene: TRBV3-1/TRBV3-2
D gene: .
J gene: TRBJ1-1
CDR3 protein: CASSQDNLGPWAFF
CDR3 DNA: TGTGCCAGCAGCCAAGATAATTTGGGGCCCTGGGCTTTCTTT

clone size: once
V gene: TRBV6-5
D gene: .
J gene: TRBJ1-2
CDR3 protein: CASILGAGYTF
CDR3 DNA: TGTGCCAGCATCTTAGGGGCCGGCTACACCTTC

clone size: .
V gene: TRBV5-1
D gene: TRBD1
J gene: TRBJ2-5
CDR3 protein: CASSPWPSGQGGETQYF
CDR3 DNA: TGCGCCAGCAGCCCATGGCCCTCGGGACAGGGTGGCGAGACCCAGTACTTC

clone size: .
V gene: TRBV5-4
D gene: .
J gene: TRBJ2-3
CDR3 protein: CASSPGSIVPDTQYF
CDR3 DNA: TGTGCCAGCAGCCCGGGAAGTATTGTTCCAGATACGCAGTATTTT

clone size: .
V gene: TRBV30
D gene: .
J gene: TRBJ1-4
CDR3 protein: CAWSVQGSNEKLFF
CDR3 DNA: TGTGCCTGGAGTGTACAGGGATCTAATGAAAAACTGTTTTTT

clone size: .
V gene: TRBV21-1
D gene: .
J gene: TRBJ2-7
CDR3 protein: CASIGAGQNRVGEQYF
CDR3 DNA: TGTGCCAGTATCGGAGCTGGGCAAAACAGGGTGGGCGAGCAGTACTTC

clone size: .
V gene: TRBV5-1
D gene: .
J gene: TRBJ1-6
CDR3 protein: CASSWDGQPRNSPLHF
CDR3 DNA: TGCGCCAGCAGCTGGGACGGACAGCCTAGGAATTCACCCCTCCACTTT

clone size: .
V gene: TRBV3-1/TRBV3-2
D gene: .
J gene: TRBJ2-1
CDR3 protein: CASSSRLVSPEQFF
CDR3 DNA: TGTGCCAGCAGCTCGCGACTAGTTTCCCCTGAGCAGTTCTTC

clone size: .
V gene: TRBV11-1
D gene: .
J gene: TRBJ2-3
CDR3 protein: CASSPRYTDTQYF
CDR3 DNA: TGTGCCAGCAGCCCTAGATACACAGATACGCAGTATTTT

clone size: .
V gene: TRBV7-9
D gene: TRBD1
J gene: TRBJ1-6
CDR3 protein: CASSDGQGNNSPLHF
CDR3 DNA: TGTGCCAGCAGCGACGGACAGGGGAATAATTCACCCCTCCACTTT